This T cell receptor beta chain derives from a study of neurological immune-mediated disorders. Whole-study findings and limits: The absence of shared CDR3 amino acid sequences among expanded clones across subjects suggests private repertoires in all groups.

Germline V lookup: CDR1 DFQATT, CDR2 SNEGSKA (reference sequence). Trimming left V 3 bases short and J 4 bases short, with 9 bases between. CDR3 size: 12 residues. This clonotype was recorded at least ten times. The antigen is undetermined. Time point indicated: longitudinal time-point 1 (baseline). Maryland, USA blood bank volunteers served as healthy controls. Unsorted libraries came from 2 million PBMCs stored at -80 °C. TCRdb independently ran MiXCR on the 5' RACE reads; one entry per CDR3 protein. Of about 50,000 distinct CDR3 sequences listed, more than 8.5% are singletons. This clonotype was sampled from a woman in her thirties or forties in good health. The genes are TRBV20-1 and TRBJ1-2, with unresolved D. The sample comprised PBMCs. Here the CDR3 DNA reads TGCAGTGCTAGGACTCCGGCCTATGGCTACACCTTC. This translates into CSARTPAYGYTF.